Following are 18 T cell receptor beta chains from one sample sequenced in a study of OX40 agonist ivuxolimab in advanced cancers. Only in-frame clones appear in the TCRdb table, and some are missing; sequencing was by immunoSEQ multiplex PCR. The sample shows under 150,000 clones, about 93% of them seen only once. This sample comprised CD4+ or CD8+ T cells sorted from blood, obtained in a trial of the OX40 agonist ivuxolimab. The receptor set was obtained from an adult with an advanced solid tumor such as melanoma, head and neck, liver or kidney cancer.

The chain links TRBV27 to TRBJ2-1; D is unresolved. CDR1 and CDR2 from the germline V gene are MNHEY and SMNVEV (reference sequence). This CDR3 comprises 14 residues. V lost 4 bases to trimming and J lost 4 bases, with 11 bases between them. CDR3 sequence: CASSSFTRYNEQFF. CDR3 nucleotide sequence: TGTGCCAGCAGTTCCTTTACACGGTACAATGAGCAGTTCTTC.

The chain has TRBV28 and TRBJ1-5; the match to TRBD1 covers 7 bases. From germline, CDR1 is MDHEN and CDR2 SYDVKM. Trimming removed 3 bases from V and 4 bases from J; junction bases left unmatched: 6. This CDR3 contains 15 residues. CDR3 region: CASSLLDRPNQPQHF. DNA for the CDR3: TGTGCCAGCAGTTTGTTGGACAGGCCAAATCAGCCCCAGCATTTT.

This clone was detected only once. The chain is built from TRBV11-1 and TRBJ1-2; D unclear. This CDR3 spans 14 amino acids. Per germline, CDR1 SGHAT and CDR2 FQDESV (reference sequence). Trimming removed 1 base from V and 5 bases from J, with 11 bases in between. The CDR3 region has the DNA TGTGCCAGCAGCTTAGTCGGCAGTCTATATGGCTACACCTTC. Translation gives CASSLVGSLYGYTF. The full variable domain, completed using reference TRBV11-1 and TRBJ1-2, is EAEVAQSPRYKITEKSQAVAFWCDPISGHATLYWYRQILGQGPELLVQFQDESVVDDSQLPKDRFSAERLKGVDSTLKIQPAELGDSAMYLCASSLVGSLYGYTFGSGTRLTVV.

This chain uses TRBV19 with TRBJ1-4, with 8 bases that match TRBD1. The CDR3 consists of 17 residues. The germline V gene has CDR1 LNHDA and CDR2 SQIVND (reference sequence). J lost 5 bases, V lost 6 bases, and 14 bases had no gene match. The chain's CDR3 is CASRLGQGKLQNEKLFF. As DNA, the CDR3 is TGTGCCAGTAGACTCGGACAGGGAAAGTTGCAAAATGAAAAACTGTTTTTT.

This rearrangement joins TRBV4-3 to TRBJ1-2, with D possibly TRBD1 on 5 matching bases. Trimming shortened V by 0 bases and J by 0 bases, and 8 bases separated the two germline ends. CDR3 length: 15 amino acids. Germline assignment: CDR1 LGHNA and CDR2 YSLEER. CDR3 in DNA: TGCGCCAGCAGCCAAGATCCACAGGCTAACTATGGCTACACCTTC. Amino acids: CASSQDPQANYGYTF.

The CDR3 coding sequence is TGTGCCAGCAGGCTACAGGGGTCACCCCTCCACTTT. It specifies CASRLQGSPLHF. The chain carries TRBV7-2 and TRBJ1-6; 7 bases agree with TRBD1. Germline V gives CDR1 SGHTA, CDR2 FQGNSA. The CDR3 contains 12 residues. V shed 6 bases, J shed 10 bases, and the junction held 3 bases outside the gene matches.

The rearrangement links TRBV6-6 to TRBJ1-2; D is uncertain. Per the germline V gene, CDR1 is MNHNY and CDR2 is SVGAGI (reference sequence). Trimming cost V 2 bases and J 4 bases, with 17 bases left between them. The CDR3 runs to 16 residues. The CDR3 region is CASSYRSQAEPYGYTF. DNA for the CDR3: TGTGCCAGCAGTTACCGGAGCCAGGCCGAGCCCTATGGCTACACCTTC.

As concerns this clone: Other DNA sequences of this sample code for an identical CDR3. The chain links TRBV18 to TRBJ2-7; 14 nucleotides agree with TRBD2. The CDR3 contains 18 residues. Germline loops: CDR1 KGHSH, CDR2 LQKENI. The trim removed 3 bases at V and 3 bases at J, leaving 10 bases unmatched. CDR3 coding DNA: TGTGCCAGCTCACCGGGGACTAGCGGGAGAGGGTGGAACTACGAGCAGTACTTC. Amino acids: CASSPGTSGRGWNYEQYF.

The chain has TRBV6-5 and TRBJ1-5, with a tentative D call TRBD1 (5 bases). V was cut by 0 bases and J by 7 bases, with 10 bases left in between. The CDR3 runs to 14 residues. Germline CDR1 reads MNHEY; CDR2 reads SVGAGI. The CDR3: CASSYSYGAQPQHF. In DNA form, the CDR3 reads TGTGCCAGCAGTTACTCGTACGGGGCGCAGCCCCAGCATTTT.

The J gene is TRBJ2-1, the V gene TRBV4-3; D not certain. V was pared by 0 bases and J by 0 bases, with 6 bases between. The CDR3 contains 15 residues. Germline V lookup: CDR1 LGHNA, CDR2 YSLEER. This CDR3 reads CASSQESGSYNEQFF. For the CDR3, the DNA is TGCGCCAGCAGCCAAGAATCAGGCTCCTACAATGAGCAGTTCTTC.

The V and J genes are TRBV10-3 and TRBJ1-5; D gene uncertain. This CDR3 region has 13 residues. The V and J ends lost 4 bases and 4 bases respectively, with 8 bases between them. Looked up from germline, CDR1 is ENHRY and CDR2 is SYGVKD. The CDR3 region is CAISAGVNQPQHF. The CDR3 DNA reads as TGTGCCATCAGTGCGGGAGTAAATCAGCCCCAGCATTTT.

This clone was detected only once. The rearrangement joins TRBV7-6 to TRBJ2-7; D not certain. The germline gives CDR1 SGHVS, CDR2 FNYEAQ. Trimming took off 4 bases at V and 8 bases at J, with 15 bases between the two ends. CDR3 length: 13 residues. The CDR3 loop reads CASSSLGFRKQYF. CDR3 nucleotide sequence: TGTGCCAGCAGCTCCCTGGGGTTTCGGAAGCAGTACTTC.

The V call is TRBV10-1, the J call TRBJ2-5; the match to TRBD2 covers 10 bases. The CDR3 loop spans 20 amino acids. V shed 0 bases, J shed 4 bases, and the junction held 17 bases outside the gene matches. CDR1 and CDR2 from the germline V gene are WNHNN and SYGVQD (reference sequence). CDR3 sequence reads: CASSESTRWSSGRSVETQYF. The CDR3 region has the DNA TGCGCCAGCAGTGAGTCGACTCGTTGGAGTAGCGGGAGGTCGGTAGAGACCCAGTACTTC.

The V and J genes are TRBV14 and TRBJ2-5, with D unresolved. Germline V gene sequence: CDR1 SGHDN, CDR2 FVKESK. This CDR3 contains 14 residues. V lost 0 bases, J lost 0 bases, and 5 bases lay in between. The CDR3 coding sequence is TGTGCCAGCAGCCAAGATTTTAACCAAGAGACCCAGTACTTC. It yields the protein CASSQDFNQETQYF.

The chain combines TRBV15 with TRBJ1-4, with D unresolved. The V end lost 1 base, the J end lost 5 bases, and 14 bases lay between the germline ends. The CDR3 runs to 16 residues. CDR1 and CDR2 from the germline V gene are LNHNV and YYDKDF (reference sequence). Here the CDR3 reads CATSRVWAGQNEKLFF. The CDR3 nucleotides read TGTGCCACCAGCAGAGTTTGGGCCGGGCAAAATGAAAAACTGTTTTTT.

This clone was detected once. This sequence joins TRBV5-1 and TRBJ2-7, with D perhaps TRBD2 (5 bases). Trimming shortened V by 2 bases and J by 0 bases, and 12 bases separated the two germline ends. Germline loops: CDR1 SGHRS, CDR2 YFSETQ. CDR3 size: 15 residues. The CDR3 spells CASSFVASSSYEQYF. The CDR3 DNA reads as TGCGCCAGCAGCTTCGTAGCGAGTTCCTCCTACGAGCAGTACTTC.

The chain recombines TRBV25-1 with TRBJ2-3; TRBD1 matches at 12 bases. CDR1 MGHDK and CDR2 SYGVNS come from the germline V gene. Trimming took 5 bases from V and 3 from J; bases not matched to a gene: 12. The CDR3 is made up of 18 amino acids. CDR3 sequence reads: CASSPLPRDRGRTDTQYF. The CDR3 coding sequence is TGTGCCAGCAGTCCCCTCCCCCGGGACAGGGGGCGAACAGATACGCAGTATTTT.

The chain recombines TRBV5-4 with TRBJ2-4; 8 bases fit TRBD1. The CDR3 runs to 16 residues. Germline V gene lookup returns CDR1 SGHNT and CDR2 YYREEE (reference sequence). V lost 4 bases, J lost 7 bases, and 13 bases stayed unmatched. As DNA, the CDR3 is TGTGCCAGCAGCGGGGGACAGGCCCCGACGGCGAACATTCAGTACTTC. Translated: CASSGGQAPTANIQYF.